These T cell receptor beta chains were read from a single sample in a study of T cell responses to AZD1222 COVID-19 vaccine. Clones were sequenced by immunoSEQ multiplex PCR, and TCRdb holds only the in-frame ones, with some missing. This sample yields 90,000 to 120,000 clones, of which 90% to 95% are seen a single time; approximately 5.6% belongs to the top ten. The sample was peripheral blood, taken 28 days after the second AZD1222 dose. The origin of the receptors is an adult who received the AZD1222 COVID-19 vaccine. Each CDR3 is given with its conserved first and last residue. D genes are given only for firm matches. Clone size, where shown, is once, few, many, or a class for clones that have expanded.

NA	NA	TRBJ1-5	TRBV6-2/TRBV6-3	TGTGCCAGCAGTTATGGAGGACACCTCAATCAGCCCCAGCATTTT	CASSYGGHLNQPQHF
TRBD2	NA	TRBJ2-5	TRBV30	TGTGCCTGGAGTGTAGAAGCGGGAGCCGGAGAGACCCAGTACTTC	CAWSVEAGAGETQYF
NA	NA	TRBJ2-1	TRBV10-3	TGTGCCATCAGGGGCTCGATAGAGCAGTTCTTC	CAIRGSIEQFF
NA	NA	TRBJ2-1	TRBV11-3	TGTGCCAGCAGCTTAGGGGGACTCAATGAGCAGTTCTTC	CASSLGGLNEQFF
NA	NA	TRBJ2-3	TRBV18	TGTGCCAGCTCACCACTGCCGGGACTAGGGGGCGATACGCAGTATTTT	CASSPLPGLGGDTQYF
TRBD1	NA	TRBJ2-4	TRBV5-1	TGCGCCAGCAGCTGGACAGGGGGGCCCAAAAACATTCAGTACTTC	CASSWTGGPKNIQYF
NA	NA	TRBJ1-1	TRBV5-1	TGCGCCAGCAGCTTAAGTCAAGCGAACACTGAAGCTTTCTTT	CASSLSQANTEAFF
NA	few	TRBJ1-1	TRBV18	TGTGCCAGCTCACCAGCGAGGGGGGACACTGAAGCTTTCTTT	CASSPARGDTEAFF
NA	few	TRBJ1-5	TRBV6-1	TGTGCCAGCAGTGATGGGACGTACTATAGCAATCAGCCCCAGCATTTT	CASSDGTYYSNQPQHF
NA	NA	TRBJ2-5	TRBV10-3	TGTGCCATCGGGACGGGGACCCAGTACTTC	CAIGTGTQYF
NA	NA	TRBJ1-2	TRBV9	TGTGCCAGCAGAACCCCACAGTGGGGATCTGGCTATGGCTACACCTTC	CASRTPQWGSGYGYTF
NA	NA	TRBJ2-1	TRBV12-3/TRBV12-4	TGTGCCAGCCGAAGACCGGGGCCTAATGAGCAGTTCTTC	CASRRPGPNEQFF
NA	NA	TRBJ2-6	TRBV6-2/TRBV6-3	TGTGCCAGCAGTTACTCGCCGATGGCCTCTGGGGCCAACGTCCTGACTTTC	CASSYSPMASGANVLTF
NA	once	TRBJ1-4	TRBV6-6	TGTGCCAGCAGTTACTTGGGGTCTAAAGGTGAAAAACTGTTTTTT	CASSYLGSKGEKLFF
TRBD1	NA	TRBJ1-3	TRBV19	TGTGCCAGTAGCCCCGGGACAGGGTCCGGAAACACCATATATTTT	CASSPGTGSGNTIYF
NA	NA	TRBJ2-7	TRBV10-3	TGTGCCATCAGTGAGTCTCAGTGGGAGAGCTCCTACGAGCAGTACTTC	CAISESQWESSYEQYF
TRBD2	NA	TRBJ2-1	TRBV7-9	TGTGCCAGCAGGGATATAGCGGGATTATCCTACAATGAGCAGTTCTTC	CASRDIAGLSYNEQFF
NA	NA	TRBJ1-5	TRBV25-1	TGTGCCAGCAGTGGTCAGACTTACAATCAGCCCCAGCATTTT	CASSGQTYNQPQHF